This T cell receptor beta chain stems from a study of CD8 T cells in ankylosing spondylitis. There are many counts of this clonotype. Its antigen is still unknown. General study points: Several highly homologous variants formed a TCR beta motif that appeared characteristic of ankylosing spondylitis blood.

Germline values: CDR1 SGHTA, CDR2 FQGNSA. This CDR3 is built from 16 residues. Deletions cut 5 bases from V and 5 bases from J, with 19 bases between. Using its own MiXCR run on the 5' RACE reads, TCRdb lists one record per CDR3 protein. This table has approximately 520,000 distinct CDR3 sequences, approximately 5% appearing once. Sequencing input: blood, either unsorted or a sorted T cell fraction (not recorded which). This clonotype was obtained from a male donor with ankylosing spondylitis. The V and J genes are TRBV7-2 and TRBJ1-5; D is unresolved. CDR3 sequence reads: CASSKNGVAGYQPQHF. The CDR3 region has the DNA TGTGCCAGCAGCAAAAACGGAGTAGCGGGTTATCAGCCCCAGCATTTT. Supplemented by reference TRBV7-2 and TRBJ1-5, the full variable domain reads GAGVSQSPSNKVTEKGKDVELRCDPISGHTALYWYRQSLGQGLEFLIYFQGNSAPDKSGLPSDRFSAERTGGSVSTLTIQRTQQEDSAVYLCASSKNGVAGYQPQHFGDGTRLSIL.